This TCR beta chain was identified during a study of shared clonotypes between healthy human individuals. None of the donors, who were healthy HIV-negative adults, had recently had acute infections or vaccinations. Germline CDR1 MDHEN, CDR2 SYDVKM. Trimming took off 4 bases at V and 5 bases at J, with 8 bases between the two ends. This CDR3 comprises 12 residues. Study-wide findings and caveats: The study sampled only blood, and tissue repertoires likely differ.

On this clone itself: The target antigen is unknown.

Sequencing was performed with immunoSEQ multiplex PCR; in TCRdb, only in-frame clones are kept and a portion is missing. The sample records about 710,000 clones, 55% to 80% being singletons. The sample taken for sequencing was memory CD4+ T cells sorted from blood. Subset defined: CD45RA-negative fraction. The origin of this receptor is a woman aged 25-40 years in good health. This chain connects TRBV28 to TRBJ1-2; D call uncertain. The CDR3 region is CASSSVRYGYTF. The CDR3 nucleotides are TGTGCCAGCAGTTCCGTGAGGTATGGCTACACCTTC.